A single sample is the source of the 17 T cell receptor beta chains below, sequenced in a study of cytomegalovirus exposure and HLA in healthy donors. Primers included in the PCR were 60 Vbeta and 13 Jbeta primers. The protocol was immunoSEQ multiplex PCR, while the TCRdb copy is restricted to in-frame clones and leaves out a portion. The data contain hundreds of thousands of clones, roughly 80% of them singletons. Sequencing was done on a sample of PBMCs. The receptor source for this set is a man aged 35 to 55 in good health and CMV-seronegative.

V gene TRBV2 combines with J gene TRBJ2-7; D ambiguous. Germline-derived CDR1 and CDR2 are SNHLY and FYNNEI. The CDR3 covers 14 residues. V lost 4 bases and J lost 0, with 10 bases in between. The CDR3 region has the DNA TGTGCCAGCAGTGGTACAGTGAACTCCTACGAGCAGTACTTC. Its translation: CASSGTVNSYEQYF.

This chain connects TRBV28 to TRBJ2-5; 7 bases align to TRBD1. CDR1 is MDHEN, CDR2 SYDVKM, per germline. This CDR3 spans 17 amino acids. V lost 6 bases, J lost 7 bases, and 20 bases stayed unmatched. CDR3 coding DNA: TGTGCCAGCAGCTTAGAGGAGAGACAGGGTCGCAAGGGGACCCAGTACTTC. Protein sequence: CASSLEERQGRKGTQYF.

Worth noting for this clone: The sample has other DNA sequences that encode this CDR3 too. V is TRBV29-1 and J is TRBJ1-1; perhaps TRBD1 as D (6 bases). The CDR3 contains 11 residues. In germline, CDR1 is SQVTM, CDR2 ANQGSEA. Trimming left V 6 bases short and J 6 bases short, with 11 bases between. The DNA for the CDR3 is TGCAGCGTCAGCCGACAGGCTGAAGCTTTCTTT. It encodes CSVSRQAEAFF.

This clone has a handful of counts. CDR3 nucleotide sequence: TGTGCCAGCAGCTGGGGGACAGGGGAAAGGAAGACCCAGTACTTC. Amino acids: CASSWGTGERKTQYF. The chain carries TRBV5-5 and TRBJ2-5; 10 bases match TRBD1. Germline CDR1 SGHKS, CDR2 YYEKEE (reference sequence). V dropped 3 bases and J dropped 6; count of bases not matched to a gene: 8. The CDR3 covers 15 residues.

V and J are TRBV5-1 and TRBJ2-7; 13 nucleotides agree with TRBD2. There are 15 residues in the CDR3. V dropped 3 bases and J dropped 5; count of bases not matched to a gene: 5. Germline assignment: CDR1 SGHRS and CDR2 YFSETQ. CDR3 nucleotides: TGCGCCAGCAGCTCAGGACTAGCGGGAGTTAACGAGCAGTACTTC. Translation gives CASSSGLAGVNEQYF.

The chain joins TRBV27 to TRBJ1-2; the D gene is possibly TRBD1 (6 bases). The CDR3 loop spans 15 amino acids. The V and J ends lost 3 bases and 2 bases respectively, with 13 bases between them. CDR1 is MNHEY, CDR2 SMNVEV, per germline (reference sequence). CDR3: CASSLWGGPNYGYTF. Here the CDR3 DNA reads TGTGCCAGCAGTTTGTGGGGGGGCCCCAACTATGGCTACACCTTC.

The chain is built from TRBV6-1 and TRBJ2-1; TRBD1 agrees at 7 bases. Trimming removed 7 bases from V and 2 bases from J; junction bases left unmatched: 8. Germline CDR1 MNHNS, CDR2 SASEGT. This CDR3 region has 15 residues. The CDR3 here is CASTVDRVTYNEQFF. The CDR3 DNA is TGTGCCAGCACTGTAGACAGGGTCACCTACAATGAGCAGTTCTTC.

This chain links TRBV4-2 with TRBJ2-2; 9 bases fit TRBD1. The germline gives CDR1 LGHNA, CDR2 YNFKEQ. The CDR3 length is 15 residues. The trim removed 2 bases at V and 7 bases at J, leaving 5 bases unmatched. The CDR3 is CASSQTGGAVGELFF. Here the CDR3 DNA reads TGTGCCAGCAGCCAAACAGGGGGCGCGGTCGGGGAGCTGTTTTTT.

The CDR3, as DNA: TGTGCCAGCAGCTGGGAGGCGTCCGAGCAGTACTTC. Its translation is CASSWEASEQYF. The chain uses TRBV5-6 and TRBJ2-7; tentatively, D is TRBD2 (6 bases). CDR1 is SGHDT, CDR2 YYEEEE, per germline. This CDR3 has 12 amino acids. Trimming shortened V by 3 bases and J by 6 bases, and 10 bases separated the two germline ends.

The gene calls are TRBV5-1 and TRBJ1-5, with D uncertain. The V gene's germline CDR1 is SGHRS and CDR2 YFSETQ. The germline V and J ends were trimmed by 10 bases and 5 bases, with 10 bases remaining between them. This CDR3 is 11 amino acids long. CDR3: CASRRDQPQHF. The CDR3 bases are TGCGCCTCCCGGAGGGATCAGCCCCAGCATTTT.

This clone turned up a few times. The chain has TRBV5-1 and TRBJ1-1, with D tentatively TRBD1 (5 bases). The CDR3 loop spans 12 amino acids. CDR1 SGHRS and CDR2 YFSETQ come from the germline V gene. Trimming shortened V by 4 bases and J by 4 bases, and 8 bases separated the two germline ends. CDR3: CASSRGSTEAFF. DNA of the CDR3: TGCGCCAGCAGCAGGGGCAGCACTGAAGCTTTCTTT.

The V call is TRBV15, the J call TRBJ2-7; 7 bases fit TRBD1. J lost 3 bases, V lost 0 bases, and 2 bases had no gene match. This CDR3 comprises 14 residues. Germline V CDR1 and CDR2: LNHNV, YYDKDF (reference sequence). The CDR3 spells CATSREAGGYEQYF. The DNA for the CDR3 is TGTGCCACCAGCAGAGAGGCAGGGGGCTACGAGCAGTACTTC.

The CDR3 protein is CASSLSPNGAKNIQYF. CDR3 DNA: TGTGCCAGCAGCCTATCCCCCAACGGGGCCAAAAACATTCAGTACTTC. This chain links TRBV13 with TRBJ2-4; no reliable D call. Germline V gene sequence: CDR1 PRHDT, CDR2 FYEKMQ (reference sequence). The CDR3 totals 16 residues. The germline V and J ends were trimmed by 5 bases and 1 base, with 15 bases remaining between them.

V usage is TRBV5-1 and J usage is TRBJ2-5, with 7 positions matching TRBD2. V was pared by 1 base and J by 5 bases, with 17 bases of the junction left unmatched. The CDR3 contains 18 residues. Germline V gene lookup returns CDR1 SGHRS and CDR2 YFSETQ. CDR3 protein: CASSLSLASLTGGETQYF. The CDR3 nucleotides are TGCGCCAGCAGCTTGTCTTTGGCTAGCCTAACCGGGGGGGAGACCCAGTACTTC.

The rearrangement links TRBV19 to TRBJ1-2; D unresolved. This CDR3 is 13 amino acids long. Trimming took 5 bases from V and 5 from J, leaving 12 bases between them. Looked up from germline, CDR1 is LNHDA and CDR2 is SQIVND (reference sequence). The CDR3 is CASSLERAYGYTF. CDR3 nucleotides: TGTGCCAGTAGTTTGGAGAGGGCTTATGGCTACACCTTC.

The CDR3 DNA follows: TGCGCCAGCAGCCAGCGGGACACCGGGGAGCTGTTTTTT. As protein: CASSQRDTGELFF. The chain is built from TRBV5-1 and TRBJ2-2; tentatively, D is TRBD2 (6 bases). Between the trimmed V and J ends, which lost 4 bases and 3 bases, there was a span of 7 bases. Germline CDR1 is SGHRS and CDR2 is YFSETQ. The CDR3 contains 13 residues.

The chain couples TRBV13 to TRBJ2-5; D may be TRBD1 (6 bases). The V end was cut by 3 bases, the J end by 0 bases, with 8 bases between. From germline, CDR1 is PRHDT and CDR2 FYEKMQ (reference sequence). This CDR3 has 14 residues. CDR3 bases: TGTGCCAGCAGCTTTGGGGACAACCAAGAGACCCAGTACTTC. It encodes CASSFGDNQETQYF.